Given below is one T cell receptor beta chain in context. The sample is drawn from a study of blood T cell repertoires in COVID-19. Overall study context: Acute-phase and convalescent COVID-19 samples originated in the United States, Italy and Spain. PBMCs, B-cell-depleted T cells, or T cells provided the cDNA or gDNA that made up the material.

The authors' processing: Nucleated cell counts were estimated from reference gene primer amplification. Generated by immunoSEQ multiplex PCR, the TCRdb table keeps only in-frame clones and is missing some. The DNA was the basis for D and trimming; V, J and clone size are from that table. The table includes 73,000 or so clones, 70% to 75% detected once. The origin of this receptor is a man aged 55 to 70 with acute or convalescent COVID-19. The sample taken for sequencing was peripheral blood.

The CDR3 sequence is CASSGDSGVTDTQYF. The CDR3, as DNA: TGTGCCAGCAGCGGGGATAGCGGGGTCACAGATACGCAGTATTTT. The chain carries TRBV9 and TRBJ2-3; 8 bases map to TRBD2. This CDR3 has 15 residues. Germline CDR1 and CDR2: SGDLS and YYNGEE. Losses at the gene ends were 3 bases for V and 2 bases for J; bases not matched to a gene: 5.